A single sample gave rise to the 9 T cell receptor beta chains below, sequenced in a study of blood T cell repertoires in COVID-19. TCRdb's table, derived via immunoSEQ multiplex PCR, lists solely in-frame clones and lacks some. This table holds about 47,000 clones, 75% to 90% found once. Sequenced input: peripheral blood. The receptors here all came from a human donor with acute or convalescent COVID-19. The donor label of this sample is uncertain.

The V gene is TRBV7-2, the J gene TRBJ2-5, with D maybe TRBD2 (5 bases). Germline CDR1 reads SGHTA; CDR2 reads FQGNSA. This CDR3 has 15 residues. The germline V and J ends were trimmed by 4 bases and 1 base, with 13 bases remaining between them. The DNA for the CDR3 is TGTGCCAGCAGCTCCCAAGGACTGCCCCAAGAGACCCAGTACTTC. Its protein is CASSSQGLPQETQYF.

This chain links TRBV27 with TRBJ2-5; a weak D match, TRBD1 (5 bases). Germline V CDR1 and CDR2: MNHEY, SMNVEV (reference sequence). CDR3 length: 15 residues. V lost 3 bases and J lost 5, with 16 bases in between. CDR3 sequence: CASSFSGAKGETQYF. CDR3 nucleotide sequence: TGTGCCAGCAGTTTTTCCGGAGCGAAGGGGGAGACCCAGTACTTC.

The chain combines TRBV19 with TRBJ1-1; the D gene is possibly TRBD1 (5 bases). The CDR3 length is 15 residues. Trimming removed 6 bases from V and 0 bases from J, with 14 bases in between. Germline CDR1 and CDR2: LNHDA and SQIVND (reference sequence). CDR3 nucleotide sequence: TGTGCCAGTAGCACAAGGGGATTCATGAACACTGAAGCTTTCTTT. Protein product: CASSTRGFMNTEAFF.

The V and J genes are TRBV5-1 and TRBJ2-2, with 9 bases matching TRBD1. Germline V gives CDR1 SGHRS, CDR2 YFSETQ. V trimming: 4 bases; J trimming: 5 bases; junction bases outside the gene matches: 6. The CDR3 runs to 15 residues. CDR3 loop: CASSRKGQGTGELFF. CDR3 in DNA: TGCGCCAGCAGCAGAAAGGGACAGGGAACCGGGGAGCTGTTTTTT.

The DNA of the CDR3 is TGTGCCAGCAGCTTTCGGGGGGGGTCCACAGATACGCAGTATTTT. Encoded protein: CASSFRGGSTDTQYF. This chain uses TRBV7-2 with TRBJ2-3, with 8 nucleotides matching TRBD2. Germline CDR1 is SGHTA and CDR2 is FQGNSA. V lost 3 bases, J lost 2 bases, and 4 bases stayed unmatched. The CDR3 totals 15 residues.

This clone turned up a few times. The genes are TRBV11-3 and TRBJ2-1; the match to TRBD1 covers 11 bases. Looked up from germline, CDR1 is SGHNT and CDR2 is YENEEA. The length of the CDR3 is 18 residues. The V and J ends lost 5 bases and 2 bases, in that order; junction bases with no gene match: 11. DNA for the CDR3: TGTGCCAGCAGCCCCCGGACAGGGGGCGCCTTGGCCTACAATGAGCAGTTCTTC. Translating it yields CASSPRTGGALAYNEQFF.

The V gene is TRBV19, the J gene TRBJ2-1; 13 bases are a match to TRBD2. Trimming took 4 bases from V and 8 from J; bases not matched to a gene: 2. This CDR3 comprises 14 residues. Germline assignment: CDR1 LNHDA and CDR2 SQIVND (reference sequence). The CDR3 protein is CASSRLAGGHEQFF. For the CDR3, the DNA is TGTGCCAGTAGTAGACTAGCGGGAGGACATGAGCAGTTCTTC.

This clone showed up just a few times. This chain links TRBV4-2 with TRBJ1-3; D gene uncertain. Per the germline V gene, CDR1 is LGHNA and CDR2 is YNFKEQ. The CDR3 consists of 16 residues. The ends were cut back, 5 bases at V and 3 bases at J, with 17 bases in the middle. The DNA for the CDR3 is TGTGCCAGCAGCGGGTACGGACTCCAGCTTGGAAACACCATATATTTT. Protein: CASSGYGLQLGNTIYF.

The CDR3 spells CASSQDATSGRLSSYNEQFF. CDR3 coding DNA: TGCGCCAGCAGCCAAGATGCGACGAGCGGGAGGTTGAGCTCCTACAATGAGCAGTTCTTC. The chain combines TRBV4-1 with TRBJ2-1; the match to TRBD2 covers 9 bases. Germline assignment: CDR1 MGHRA and CDR2 YSYEKL. CDR3 size: 20 residues. V lost 0 bases to trimming and J lost 0 bases; unmatched junction nucleotides: 12.